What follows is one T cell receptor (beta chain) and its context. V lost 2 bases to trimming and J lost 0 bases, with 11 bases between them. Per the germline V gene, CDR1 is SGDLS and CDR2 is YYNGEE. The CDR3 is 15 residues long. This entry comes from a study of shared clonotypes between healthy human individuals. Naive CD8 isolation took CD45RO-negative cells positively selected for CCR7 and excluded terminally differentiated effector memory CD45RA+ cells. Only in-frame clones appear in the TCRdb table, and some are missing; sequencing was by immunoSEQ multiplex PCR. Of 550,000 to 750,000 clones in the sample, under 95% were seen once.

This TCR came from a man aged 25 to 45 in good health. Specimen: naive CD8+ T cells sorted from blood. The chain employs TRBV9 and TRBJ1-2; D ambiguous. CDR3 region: CASSVGSESNYGYTF. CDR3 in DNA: TGTGCCAGCAGCGTGGGCTCCGAATCTAACTATGGCTACACCTTC.